This TCR beta chain comes out of a study of identical twins. This CDR3 has 16 residues. With 5 bases clipped from V and 3 bases from J, the junction kept 9 bases outside the gene matches. CDR1 and CDR2 from the germline V gene are KGHDR and SFDVKD. This clonotype has a count of ten or more. Antigen specificity is unknown. General study points: Abundant beta clonotypes from cord blood bore fewer insertions; memory repertoires lacked this pattern. Excess low generation probability was seen in twin-shared out-of-frame alpha sequences. Cross-sectional statistics underpinned the conclusions; the same donors were not followed.

Via MiXCR, TCRdb re-called the 5' RACE reads, giving one row per CDR3 protein. The data hold about 690,000 distinct CDR3 sequences, with approximately 6% observed a single time. This chain links TRBV24-1 with TRBJ1-5; the match to TRBD1 covers 7 bases. This receptor was obtained from a man between 18 and 35 years old in good health. What was sequenced was naive T cells sorted from blood. The CDR3 is CATSAGGQTFNQPQHF. The DNA for the CDR3 is TGTGCCACCAGTGCCGGGGGACAGACCTTCAATCAGCCCCAGCATTTT.